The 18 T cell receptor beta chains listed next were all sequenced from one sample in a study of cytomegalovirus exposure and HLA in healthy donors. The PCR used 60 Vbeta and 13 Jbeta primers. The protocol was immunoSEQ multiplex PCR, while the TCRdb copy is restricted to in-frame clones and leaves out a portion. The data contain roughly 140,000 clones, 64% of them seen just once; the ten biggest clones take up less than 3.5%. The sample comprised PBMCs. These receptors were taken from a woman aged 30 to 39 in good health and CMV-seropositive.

CDR3 DNA: TGTGCCAGCAGTTTCCTATTTGCTGGAAACACCATATATTTT. It encodes CASSFLFAGNTIYF. The chain joins TRBV28 to TRBJ1-3; D remains unclear. The CDR3 totals 14 residues. V lost 3 bases and J 2 bases, leaving 8 bases between the germline ends. Germline V gives CDR1 MDHEN, CDR2 SYDVKM.

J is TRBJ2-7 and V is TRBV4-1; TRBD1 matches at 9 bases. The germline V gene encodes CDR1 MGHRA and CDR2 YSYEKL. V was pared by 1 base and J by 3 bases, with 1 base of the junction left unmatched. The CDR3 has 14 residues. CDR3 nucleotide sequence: TGCGCCAGCAGCCAAGCGACAGGGGGCTACGAGCAGTACTTC. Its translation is CASSQATGGYEQYF.

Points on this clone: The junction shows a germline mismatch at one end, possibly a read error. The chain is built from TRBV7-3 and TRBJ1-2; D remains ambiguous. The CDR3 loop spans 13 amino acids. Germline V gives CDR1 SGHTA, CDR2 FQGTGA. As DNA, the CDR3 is TGTGCCAGCAGCTTCGTGGCGGATAAGAACCTCATCTTC. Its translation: CASSFVADKNLIF.

The CDR3 DNA reads as TGCGCCAGCAGCCCTGGGGTGCCCGGGGACGAGCAGTACTTC. It codes for CASSPGVPGDEQYF. This chain uses TRBV5-1 with TRBJ2-7, with a weak D call TRBD2 (5 bases). CDR3 length: 14 amino acids. V was trimmed by 4 bases and J by 5 bases, leaving 16 bases between them. CDR1 and CDR2 from the germline V gene are SGHRS and YFSETQ.

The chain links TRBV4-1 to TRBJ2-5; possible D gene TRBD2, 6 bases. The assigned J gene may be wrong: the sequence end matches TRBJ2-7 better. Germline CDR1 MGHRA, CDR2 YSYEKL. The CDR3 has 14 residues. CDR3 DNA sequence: TGCGCCAGCAGCCAAAGGACCGCGGGATACGAGCAGTACTTC. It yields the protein CASSQRTAGYEQYF.

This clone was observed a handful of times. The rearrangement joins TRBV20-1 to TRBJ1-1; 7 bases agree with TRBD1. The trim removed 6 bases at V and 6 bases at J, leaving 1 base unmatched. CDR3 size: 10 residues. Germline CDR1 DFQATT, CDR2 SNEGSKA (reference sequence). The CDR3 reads CSAGTAEAFF. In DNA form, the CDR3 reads TGCAGTGCCGGGACAGCTGAAGCTTTCTTT.

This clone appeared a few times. DNA of the CDR3: TGCGCCAGCAGCCGGACAGGGGGGCCCGGGGAGCTGTTTTTT. Encoded protein: CASSRTGGPGELFF. This chain links TRBV5-1 with TRBJ2-2, with TRBD1 identical over 10 bases. V gave up 4 bases and J gave up 6 bases; unmatched junction bases: 3. The CDR3 length is 14 residues. CDR1 is SGHRS, CDR2 YFSETQ, per germline. The full variable domain, completed using reference TRBV5-1 and TRBJ2-2, is KAGVTQTPRYLIKTRGQQVTLSCSPISGHRSVSWYQQTPGQGLQFLFEYFSETQRNKGNFPGRFSGRQFSNSRSEMNVSTLELGDSALYLCASSRTGGPGELFFGEGSRLTVL.

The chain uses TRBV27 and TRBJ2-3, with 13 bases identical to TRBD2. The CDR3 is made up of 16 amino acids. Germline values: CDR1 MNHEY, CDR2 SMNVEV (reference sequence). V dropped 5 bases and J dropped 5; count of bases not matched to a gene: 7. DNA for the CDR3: TGTGCCAGCAGTCCCGGGACTAGCGGGACGCGAGATACGCAGTATTTT. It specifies CASSPGTSGTRDTQYF.

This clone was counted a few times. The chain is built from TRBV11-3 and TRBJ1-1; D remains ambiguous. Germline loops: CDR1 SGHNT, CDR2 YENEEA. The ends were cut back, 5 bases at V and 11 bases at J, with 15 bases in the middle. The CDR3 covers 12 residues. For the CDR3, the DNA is TGTGCCAGCAGCCGAAGGTCGATCGGGGCTTTCTTT. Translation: CASSRRSIGAFF.

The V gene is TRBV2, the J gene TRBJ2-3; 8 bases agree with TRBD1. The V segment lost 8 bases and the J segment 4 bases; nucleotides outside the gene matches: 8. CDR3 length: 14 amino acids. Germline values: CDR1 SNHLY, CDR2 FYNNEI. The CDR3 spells CASLSGTGADTQYF. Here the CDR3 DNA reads TGTGCCAGCCTATCCGGGACAGGCGCAGATACGCAGTATTTT.

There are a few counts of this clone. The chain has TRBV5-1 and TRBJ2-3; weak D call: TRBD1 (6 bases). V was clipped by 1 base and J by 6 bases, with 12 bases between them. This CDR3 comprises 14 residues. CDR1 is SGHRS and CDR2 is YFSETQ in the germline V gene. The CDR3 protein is CASSLWGPGDTQYF. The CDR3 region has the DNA TGCGCCAGCAGCTTGTGGGGGCCGGGGGATACGCAGTATTTT.

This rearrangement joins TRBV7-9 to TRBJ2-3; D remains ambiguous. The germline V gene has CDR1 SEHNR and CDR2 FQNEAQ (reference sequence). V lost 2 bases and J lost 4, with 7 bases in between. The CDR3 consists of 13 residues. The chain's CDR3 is CASSLLVSDTQYF. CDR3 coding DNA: TGTGCCAGCAGCTTACTAGTCTCAGATACGCAGTATTTT.

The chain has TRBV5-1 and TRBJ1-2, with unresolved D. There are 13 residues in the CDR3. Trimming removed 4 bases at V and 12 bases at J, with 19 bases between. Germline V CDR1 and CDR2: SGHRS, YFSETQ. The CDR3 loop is CASSPLEFKPHTF. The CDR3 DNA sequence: TGCGCCAGCAGCCCCTTAGAGTTTAAGCCTCACACCTTC.

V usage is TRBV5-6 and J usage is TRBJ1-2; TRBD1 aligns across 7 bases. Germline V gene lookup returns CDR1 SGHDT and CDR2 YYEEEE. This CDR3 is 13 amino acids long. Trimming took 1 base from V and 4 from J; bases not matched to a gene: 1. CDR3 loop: CASSLQGGYGYTF. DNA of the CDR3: TGTGCCAGCAGCTTGCAGGGGGGCTATGGCTACACCTTC. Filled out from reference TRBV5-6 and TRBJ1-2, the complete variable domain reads DAGVTQSPTHLIKTRGQQVTLRCSPKSGHDTVSWYQQALGQGPQFIFQYYEEEERQRGNFPDRFSGHQFPNYSSELNVNALLLGDSALYLCASSLQGGYGYTFGSGTRLTVV.

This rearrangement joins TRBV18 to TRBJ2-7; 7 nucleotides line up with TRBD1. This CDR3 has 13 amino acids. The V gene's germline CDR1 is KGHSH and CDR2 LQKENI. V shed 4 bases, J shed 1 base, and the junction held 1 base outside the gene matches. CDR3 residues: CASSRDSSYEQYF. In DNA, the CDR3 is TGTGCCAGCTCACGGGACAGTTCCTACGAGCAGTACTTC.

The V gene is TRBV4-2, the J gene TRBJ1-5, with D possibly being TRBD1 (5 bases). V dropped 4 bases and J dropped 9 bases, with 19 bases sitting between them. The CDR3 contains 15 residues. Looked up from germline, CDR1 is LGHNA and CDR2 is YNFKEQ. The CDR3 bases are TGTGCCAGCAGCCCAAACAACGGGGGGGGAGCGCCCCAGCATTTT. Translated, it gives CASSPNNGGGAPQHF.

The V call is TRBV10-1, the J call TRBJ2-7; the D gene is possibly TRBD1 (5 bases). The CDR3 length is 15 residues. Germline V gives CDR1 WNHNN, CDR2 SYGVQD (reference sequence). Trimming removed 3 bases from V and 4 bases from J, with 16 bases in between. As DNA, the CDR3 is TGCGCCAGCAGTGAAGGCATACAAGGGGTATACGAGCAGTACTTC. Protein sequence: CASSEGIQGVYEQYF.

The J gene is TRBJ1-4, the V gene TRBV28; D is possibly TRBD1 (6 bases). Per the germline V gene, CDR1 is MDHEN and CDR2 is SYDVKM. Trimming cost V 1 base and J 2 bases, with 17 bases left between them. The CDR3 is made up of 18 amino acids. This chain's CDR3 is CASSLSAGARWTNEKLFF. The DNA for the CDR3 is TGTGCCAGCAGTTTATCAGCGGGGGCGAGGTGGACTAATGAAAAACTGTTTTTT.